The present TCR beta chain was sequenced within a study of Ad26.COV2.S vaccination and SARS-CoV-2 variants. Study information: Doses of Ad26.COV2.S were injected into muscle once or twice, 56 days apart.

Profiling relied on immunoSEQ multiplex PCR, and the TCRdb table lists in-frame clones only, not all of them. Seen here are approximately 500,000 clones, 87% observed once, and the top ten hold 10% to 15%. Remarks on this clone: The antigen is undetermined.

Study-level findings and limits: It was reported that spike-specific CD8+ and CD4+ T cell responses were substantially broad after vaccination.

Sample treatment: about 20 received Ad26.COV2.S at low or high dose, single or two shots; several received placebo; per-sample allocation not given. All samples were drawn on day 63, counting from the first vaccine or placebo injection. Losses at the gene ends were 2 bases for V and 8 bases for J; bases not matched to a gene: 9. The CDR3 is made up of 15 amino acids. Germline CDR1 reads SGHTA; CDR2 reads FQGNSA. The receptor was isolated from a person between 18 and 59 years old who received the Ad26.COV2.S COVID-19 vaccine or a placebo. The chain is built from TRBV7-2 and TRBJ1-1; 9 bases match TRBD1. The sequencing used peripheral blood, collected in a trial of Ad26.COV2.S vaccine versus placebo. CDR3 DNA sequence: TGTGCCAGCAGCTTAACGGCGACAGGGGGAACCGAAGCTTTCTTT. Translating it yields CASSLTATGGTEAFF.